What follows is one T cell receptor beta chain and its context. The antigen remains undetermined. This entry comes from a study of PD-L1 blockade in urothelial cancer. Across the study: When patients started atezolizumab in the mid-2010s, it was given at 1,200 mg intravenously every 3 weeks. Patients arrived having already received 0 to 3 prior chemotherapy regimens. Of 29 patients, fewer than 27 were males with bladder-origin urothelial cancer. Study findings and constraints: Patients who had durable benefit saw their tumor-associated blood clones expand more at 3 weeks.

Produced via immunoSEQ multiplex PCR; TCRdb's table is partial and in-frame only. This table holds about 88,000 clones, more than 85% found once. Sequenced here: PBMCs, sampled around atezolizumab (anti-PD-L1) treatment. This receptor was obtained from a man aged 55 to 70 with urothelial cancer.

The CDR3 DNA sequence: TGTGCCAGTCACCAAGCCGAGGGTGAGCAGTTCTTC. It codes for CASHQAEGEQFF. J is TRBJ2-1 and V is TRBV5-4; weak D call: TRBD2 (5 bases). V was trimmed by 8 bases and J by 9 bases, leaving 15 bases between them. Germline V gene lookup returns CDR1 SGHNT and CDR2 YYREEE (reference sequence). The CDR3 sequence is 12 residues long. Complete variable domain (other parts from reference TRBV5-4 and TRBJ2-1): ETGVTQSPTHLIKTRGQQVTLRCSSQSGHNTVSWYQQALGQGPQFIFQYYREEENGRGNFPPRFSGLQFPNYSSELNVNALELDDSALYLCASHQAEGEQFFGPGTRLTVL.